This TCR beta chain was identified in a study of control samples from healthy donors and cancer patients. The data were produced by immunoSEQ multiplex PCR, yet TCRdb's version contains in-frame clones alone and is incomplete. The data hold about 120,000 clones, with more than 75% observed a single time. The CDR3 consists of 12 residues. From germline, CDR1 is SGHNT and CDR2 YYREEE (reference sequence). The ends were cut back, 8 bases at V and 5 bases at J, with 13 bases in the middle. The chain has TRBV5-4 and TRBJ2-5; a possible D gene is TRBD2 (6 bases). This receptor was obtained from a man between 60 and 75 years old in good health. Sequenced input: blood. CDR3 amino acids: CASSGVAETQYF. For the CDR3, the DNA is TGTGCCAGTTCGGGAGTGGCGGAGACCCAGTACTTC.